This T cell receptor beta chain was sequenced during a study of blood T cell repertoires in COVID-19 (dated by TCRdb to the early 2020s). Notes on the research overall: The collaborator samples originated in the United States, Italy and Spain and spanned the acute and convalescent phases of COVID-19. Subjects who had been exposed to COVID-19, were actively infected with it, or had recovered from it provided the deeply sampled blood TCRbeta repertoires that made up the dataset. The samples were drawn from two sources: the first 160 participants of the ongoing ImmuneRACE study, and 1,000 to 1,500 subjects contributed by 6 global collaborators. Where HLA class I and class II types were available, the types were taken from metadata supplied by the sample provider, not from assay-based typing. The material from the prospective study consisted of cDNA or gDNA derived from T cells, B-cell-depleted T cells, or PBMCs. A de-identified subject ID, COVID-19 status, age in years and sex were almost always included in the sample metadata. The repertoires were made available in a free public database intended to serve as a resource for research on the immune response to SARS-CoV-2.

This clone was observed once. Its antigen has not been determined. No much larger clonotype is one base removed from it; base qualities were not supplied. Broad study findings and their caveats: How much clinical and demographic metadata was included differed by source and by participant, and the metadata was provided uncurated.

Collaborating institutions collected whole blood in K2EDTA tubes following their own protocols. For TCRbeta analysis, collaborators shipped samples as frozen whole blood, isolated PBMCs, or DNA extracted from either of those sample types. From its cysteine to its phenylalanine, the CDR3 spans 14 amino acids. Just the 42-base CDR3 DNA is kept, in frame starting at base 1. The germline ends are 11 bases apart after V is trimmed by 0 bases and J by 5 bases. From the germline V gene, CDR1 is SGDLS and CDR2 is YYNGEE. TCRbeta CDR3 regions were amplified from genomic DNA using the immunoSEQ Assay, a bias-controlled multiplex PCR. For the original study's pipeline: The number of nucleated cells in each sample was estimated from the amplification of reference gene primers within the assay. To quantify the absolute abundance of each unique TCRbeta CDR3 rearrangement, sequence reads were collapsed and filtered. Productive Simpson clonality was computed per sample as the square root of Simpson's diversity index over productive rearrangements. The source is immuneACCESS, and TCRdb retained only in-frame sequences with V and J called. Part of the clones is not carried over; for the studies checked, unresolved V genes explain less than half of this, and the remainder is unexplained. V and J calls and clone size are copied from that table; D and trimming were computed from the DNA. The sample table holds roughly 55,000 clones, of which 70% to 90% were seen once. The top ten clones comprise around 6.9% of the sample.

Recombination linked TRBV9 to TRBJ2-5; a tentative D match to TRBD1 spans 5 bases. The sequence was collected from a man between 60 and 75 years old with active or convalescent COVID-19. Sequencing was done on a sample of peripheral blood. The CDR3 corresponds to CASSVEPKGETQYF. The DNA reads TGTGCCAGCAGCGTAGAACCGAAGGGGGAGACCCAGTACTTC. Full variable domain (CDR3 extended with the reference TRBV9 and TRBJ2-5 proteins): DSGVTQTPKHLITATGQRVTLRCSPRSGDLSVYWYQQSLDQGLQFLIQYYNGEERAKGNILERFSAQQFPDLHSELNLSSLELGDSALYFCASSVEPKGETQYFGPGTRLLVL.